These 27 T cell receptor beta chains share one sample of origin, sequenced in a study of blood T cell repertoires in COVID-19. TCRdb's table, derived via immunoSEQ multiplex PCR, lists solely in-frame clones and lacks some. The data contain some 220,000 clones, over 80% of them seen just once; the ten biggest clones take up around 5.5%. Sequencing input: peripheral blood. These receptors were taken from a human donor in a cohort sampled during active COVID-19.

The genes are TRBV10-3 and TRBJ2-1; tentatively, D is TRBD1 (6 bases). Germline V gene data show CDR1 as ENHRY and CDR2 as SYGVKD. Trimming stripped 10 bases from V and 0 bases from J, with 16 bases between. There are 15 residues in the CDR3. In nucleotides, the CDR3 is TGTGCCACCAGACCGGGACACCTCTCCTACAATGAGCAGTTCTTC. It specifies CATRPGHLSYNEQFF.

This clone was observed once. The V and J genes are TRBV7-9 and TRBJ2-3; a possible D gene is TRBD2 (6 bases). The V end was cut by 3 bases, the J end by 2 bases, with 21 bases between. This CDR3 spans 18 amino acids. CDR1 and CDR2 (germline): SEHNR, FQNEAQ (reference sequence). DNA of the CDR3: TGTGCCAGCAGCTTTAACATGGGGGGAGAATGGTTCACAGATACGCAGTATTTT. The encoded protein is CASSFNMGGEWFTDTQYF. The variable domain in full, with the rest retrieved from reference TRBV7-9 and TRBJ2-3, is DTGVSQNPRHKITKRGQNVTFRCDPISEHNRLYWYRQTLGQGPEFLTYFQNEAQLEKSRLLSDRFSAERPKGSFSTLEIQRTEQGDSAMYLCASSFNMGGEWFTDTQYFGPGTRLTVL.

The V gene is TRBV6-4, the J gene TRBJ2-1; 13 positions agree with TRBD2. The V segment lost 6 bases and the J segment 5 bases; nucleotides outside the gene matches: 4. The CDR3 totals 15 residues. Per the germline V gene, CDR1 is MRHNA and CDR2 is SNTAGT. Here the CDR3 DNA reads TGTGCCAGCAGATCGGGACTAGCGGGAAACAATGAGCAGTTCTTC. It encodes CASRSGLAGNNEQFF.

This clone was seen just once. The rearrangement links TRBV10-3 to TRBJ2-1, with D maybe TRBD1 (5 bases). V lost 11 bases, J lost 4 bases, and 18 bases lay in between. Germline V gene lookup returns CDR1 ENHRY and CDR2 SYGVKD. The CDR3 is 14 amino acids. Here the CDR3 reads CAAQWGPDYNEQFF. The CDR3 DNA reads TGTGCCGCCCAGTGGGGCCCTGATTACAATGAGCAGTTCTTC.

J is TRBJ2-3 and V is TRBV27, with D possibly matching TRBD2 (5 bases). Trimming cost V 0 bases and J 2 bases, with 9 bases left between them. The CDR3 runs 15 residues. Germline V gene data show CDR1 as MNHEY and CDR2 as SMNVEV (reference sequence). The CDR3 coding sequence is TGTGCCAGCAGTTTATCACCGGGGATCACAGATACGCAGTATTTT. Residues: CASSLSPGITDTQYF.

This sequence joins TRBV28 and TRBJ1-1; tentatively, D is TRBD1 (5 bases). Trimming took off 7 bases at V and 0 bases at J, with 15 bases between the two ends. Germline-derived CDR1 and CDR2 are MDHEN and SYDVKM. This CDR3 spans 15 amino acids. CDR3 sequence reads: CASTPGGRVNTEAFF. The DNA for the CDR3 is TGTGCCAGCACCCCGGGGGGGAGAGTGAACACTGAAGCTTTCTTT.

This sequence joins TRBV7-8 and TRBJ2-2; no clear D. V was pared by 1 base and J by 6 bases, with 9 bases between. Germline V gene sequence: CDR1 SGHVS, CDR2 FQNEAQ. There are 14 residues in the CDR3. The chain's CDR3 is CASSLVVAPGELFF. Written as DNA, the CDR3 is TGTGCCAGCAGCTTAGTTGTGGCCCCCGGGGAGCTGTTTTTT.

The chain combines TRBV19 with TRBJ1-5; D is ambiguous. CDR1 is LNHDA and CDR2 is SQIVND in the germline V gene (reference sequence). Trimming cost V 4 bases and J 1 base, with 14 bases left between them. The CDR3 spans 16 residues. Here the CDR3 DNA reads TGTGCCAGTAGTAATGAGGGCGTTTGGAGCAATCAGCCCCAGCATTTT. This codes for CASSNEGVWSNQPQHF. Full variable domain (outside the CDR3, taken from reference TRBV19 and TRBJ1-5): DGGITQSPKYLFRKEGQNVTLSCEQNLNHDAMYWYRQDPGQGLRLIYYSQIVNDFQKGDIAEGYSVSREKKESFPLTVTSAQKNPTAFYLCASSNEGVWSNQPQHFGDGTRLSIL.

This chain joins TRBV19 and TRBJ1-2; 11 bases map to TRBD1. The CDR3 is 15 amino acids. V was clipped by 7 bases and J by 5 bases; unmatched bases: 9. Looked up from germline, CDR1 is LNHDA and CDR2 is SQIVND (reference sequence). CDR3 sequence reads: CASTPQRDRGYGYTF. The CDR3 DNA reads TGTGCCAGTACCCCCCAAAGGGACAGGGGGTATGGCTACACCTTC.

V usage is TRBV9 and J usage is TRBJ2-5, with 12 bases aligning to TRBD2. Germline lookup yields CDR1 SGDLS and CDR2 YYNGEE. V lost 0 bases, J lost 2 bases, and 2 bases stayed unmatched. This CDR3 is built from 16 residues. CDR3 in DNA: TGTGCCAGCAGCGTAGGCCTAGCGGGAGGGCAAGAGACCCAGTACTTC. Protein: CASSVGLAGGQETQYF.

This clone appeared a single time. The V and J genes are TRBV6-2 or TRBV6-3 and TRBJ2-2; weak D call: TRBD1 (5 bases). The V end lost 6 bases, the J end lost 7 bases, and 21 bases lay between the germline ends. The CDR3 sequence is 16 residues long. Germline CDR1 and CDR2: MNHEY and SVGEGT. Written as DNA, the CDR3 is TGTGCCAGCAGCCTGCGGACGCGAACAACAGGCGGGGAGCTGTTTTTT. Its protein product is CASSLRTRTTGGELFF.

This chain connects TRBV19 to TRBJ2-5, with 8 positions matching TRBD2. The germline V gene encodes CDR1 LNHDA and CDR2 SQIVND (reference sequence). This CDR3 comprises 15 residues. V shed 1 base, J shed 4 bases, and the junction held 5 bases outside the gene matches. CDR3 nucleotides: TGTGCCAGTAGTATAGCGGGGGGGCCGCGAGAGACCCAGTACTTC. It is translated as CASSIAGGPRETQYF.

The rearrangement uses TRBV5-6 and TRBJ1-1; D is ambiguous. Trimming removed 7 bases at V and 0 bases at J, with 7 bases between. CDR3 length: 12 residues. The V gene's germline CDR1 is SGHDT and CDR2 YYEEEE. CDR3 loop: CASAEMNTEAFF. The DNA for the CDR3 is TGTGCCAGCGCGGAGATGAACACTGAAGCTTTCTTT.

This chain links TRBV3-1 (or the pseudogene TRBV3-2) with TRBJ2-1; TRBD2 matches at 10 bases. With V trimmed by 4 bases and J by 2 bases, 2 bases remained unmatched. This CDR3 has 15 amino acids. Germline-derived CDR1 and CDR2 are LGHDT and YNNKEL (reference sequence). CDR3 amino acids: CASSPSGRAYNEQFF. In DNA, the CDR3 is TGTGCCAGCAGCCCCAGCGGGAGGGCCTACAATGAGCAGTTCTTC.

The chain joins TRBV5-1 to TRBJ2-3; a weak D match, TRBD1 (5 bases). This CDR3 has 14 residues. Germline V gene sequence: CDR1 SGHRS, CDR2 YFSETQ. The V and J ends lost 4 bases and 6 bases respectively, with 15 bases between them. The chain's CDR3 is CASSIRQLGDTQYF. The DNA of the CDR3 is TGCGCCAGCAGCATCAGACAGTTGGGGGATACGCAGTATTTT.

This clone was seen only once. The CDR3 coding sequence is TGTGCCTGGAGGGCGGCAGGGGGCGGCTACACCTTC. Amino acid sequence: CAWRAAGGGYTF. The chain is built from TRBV30 and TRBJ1-2, with 8 bases that match TRBD1. The CDR3 runs to 12 residues. The germline gives CDR1 GTSNPN, CDR2 SVGIG (reference sequence). V gave up 3 bases and J gave up 8 bases; unmatched junction bases: 5.

V gene TRBV18 combines with J gene TRBJ2-3; weak D call: TRBD1 (6 bases). CDR1 and CDR2 from the germline V gene are KGHSH and LQKENI. The V gene lost 4 bases and the J gene lost 1 base, with 12 bases spanning the gap. The CDR3 runs 15 residues. The CDR3 DNA reads as TGTGCCAGCTCACTACAGGGAACGGGCACAGATACGCAGTATTTT. It translates to CASSLQGTGTDTQYF.

The chain couples TRBV10-3 to TRBJ1-4; 7 bases match TRBD1. This CDR3 comprises 17 residues. CDR1 is ENHRY and CDR2 is SYGVKD in the germline V gene. The V and J ends lost 0 bases and 5 bases, in that order; junction bases with no gene match: 9. CDR3 sequence: CAISESARDSSNEKLFF. In DNA, the CDR3 is TGTGCCATCAGTGAGTCCGCTAGGGACAGCTCCAATGAAAAACTGTTTTTT.

J is TRBJ2-2 and V is TRBV19; 13 bases fit TRBD2. CDR1 and CDR2 from the germline V gene are LNHDA and SQIVND (reference sequence). The CDR3 sequence is 17 residues long. V lost 10 bases to trimming and J lost 0 bases; unmatched junction nucleotides: 8. The CDR3 sequence is CAISTSGGTSNTGELFF. The DNA of the CDR3 is TGTGCCATCTCGACTAGCGGGGGGACCTCGAACACCGGGGAGCTGTTTTTT.

The chain joins TRBV5-5 to TRBJ2-1, with 10 bases matching TRBD1. CDR1 and CDR2 from the germline V gene are SGHKS and YYEKEE (reference sequence). The CDR3 runs 16 residues. Trimming cost V 3 bases and J 8 bases; bases outside gene matches: 11. CDR3 bases: TGTGCCAGCAGCTCTTCGCCGATCGGACAGGGGGATGAGCAGTTCTTC. Encoded protein: CASSSSPIGQGDEQFF.

The table lists this clone with a few counts. The V call is TRBV29-1, the J call TRBJ2-1; possibly TRBD1 for D (5 bases). There are 14 residues in the CDR3. Germline-derived CDR1 and CDR2 are SQVTM and ANQGSEA. Trimming pared 3 bases from V and 4 bases from J, leaving 13 bases between. The CDR3: CSVDYSTAYNEQFF. The CDR3 region has the DNA TGCAGCGTTGATTACTCGACAGCGTACAATGAGCAGTTCTTC.

This clone appeared once. The CDR3 reads CASSEYFDRGWTGELFF. The CDR3 nucleotides read TGTGCCAGCAGTGAATATTTTGACAGGGGCTGGACCGGGGAGCTGTTTTTT. The chain carries TRBV6-1 and TRBJ2-2; TRBD1 agrees at 8 bases. Trimming cost V 2 bases and J 5 bases; bases outside gene matches: 10. The CDR3 consists of 17 residues. Germline lookup yields CDR1 MNHNS and CDR2 SASEGT.

The V gene is TRBV5-1, the J gene TRBJ2-7; TRBD1 is a possible D gene (6 bases). The CDR3 is 14 amino acids. CDR1 and CDR2 (germline): SGHRS, YFSETQ. The V and J ends lost 3 bases and 2 bases respectively, with 12 bases between them. CDR3 in amino acids: CASSWGRGTYEQYF. The CDR3 coding sequence is TGCGCCAGCAGCTGGGGCAGGGGCACCTACGAGCAGTACTTC.

The J gene is TRBJ1-1, the V gene TRBV29-1; D remains ambiguous. The CDR3 consists of 13 residues. Germline V gene lookup returns CDR1 SQVTM and CDR2 ANQGSEA. V lost 6 bases, J lost 5 bases, and 16 bases lay in between. The CDR3 here is CSVAVVAGTEAFF. In DNA form, the CDR3 reads TGCAGCGTCGCCGTGGTTGCGGGTACTGAAGCTTTCTTT.

The chain joins TRBV19 to TRBJ2-1; D unresolved. Trimming took off 0 bases at V and 6 bases at J, with 9 bases between the two ends. Germline values: CDR1 LNHDA, CDR2 SQIVND (reference sequence). This CDR3 contains 14 residues. CDR3 residues: CASSIDQASNEQFF. CDR3 sequence (DNA): TGTGCCAGTAGTATAGATCAAGCTTCCAATGAGCAGTTCTTC.

This chain links TRBV6-4 with TRBJ1-2; D gene unclear. The CDR3 contains 14 residues. Trimming shortened V by 6 bases and J by 2 bases, and 13 bases separated the two germline ends. The V gene's germline CDR1 is MRHNA and CDR2 SNTAGT. The CDR3 DNA follows: TGTGCCAGCAGAAGGGATGGCGGGAACTATGGCTACACCTTC. It translates to CASRRDGGNYGYTF.

The chain combines TRBV11-2 with TRBJ2-3; 11 bases agree with TRBD2. Trimming at V came to 4 bases and at J to 0 bases, leaving 6 bases not matched to a gene. The CDR3 extends over 17 amino acids. The germline CDR1 and CDR2 sequences are SGHAT and FQNNGV. CDR3 sequence: CASSSLAGGLSTDTQYF. The CDR3 coding sequence is TGTGCCAGCAGCTCCTTAGCGGGGGGGCTTAGCACAGATACGCAGTATTTT.